The T cell receptor beta chain under discussion was sequenced for a study of blood T cell repertoires in COVID-19. In the study's own analysis: Reference gene primers were amplified, and this amplification served to estimate nucleated cell counts. Profiled with immunoSEQ multiplex PCR; TCRdb holds only in-frame clones, not every one. Clone size and V and J calls were adopted from that table, with D and trimming inferred from the DNA. The data show approximately 400,000 clones, around 89% seen once. The sequence derives from a woman aged 18-29 years who had recovered from COVID-19. The sample comprised PBMCs or T cells enriched from blood (not recorded which).

CDR3 loop: CASSKGGAIQNSPLHF. In DNA, the CDR3 is TGTGCCAGCAGTAAAGGGGGTGCCATTCAAAATTCACCCCTCCACTTT. V is TRBV25-1 and J is TRBJ1-6; a possible D gene is TRBD1 (6 bases). CDR1 and CDR2 from the germline V gene are MGHDK and SYGVNS. The V end was cut by 5 bases, the J end by 7 bases, with 18 bases between. CDR3 length: 16 amino acids.